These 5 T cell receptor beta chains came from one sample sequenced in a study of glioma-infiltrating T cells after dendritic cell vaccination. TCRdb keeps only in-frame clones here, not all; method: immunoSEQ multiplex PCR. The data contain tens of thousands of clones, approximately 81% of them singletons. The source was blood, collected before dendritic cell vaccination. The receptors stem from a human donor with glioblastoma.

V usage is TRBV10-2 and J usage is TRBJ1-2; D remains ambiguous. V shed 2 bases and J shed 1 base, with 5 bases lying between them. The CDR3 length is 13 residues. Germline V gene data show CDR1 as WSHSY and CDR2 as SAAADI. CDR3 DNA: TGCGCCAGCAGTGAGGAGGTTAACTATGGCTACACCTTC. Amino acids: CASSEEVNYGYTF.

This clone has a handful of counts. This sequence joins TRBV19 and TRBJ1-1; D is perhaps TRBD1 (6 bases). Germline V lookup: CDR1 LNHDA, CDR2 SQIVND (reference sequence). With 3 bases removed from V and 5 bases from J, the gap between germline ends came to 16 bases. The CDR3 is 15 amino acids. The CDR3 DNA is TGTGCCAGTAGTATGGAAGGGGGGGTGCGGACTGAAGCTTTCTTT. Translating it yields CASSMEGGVRTEAFF.

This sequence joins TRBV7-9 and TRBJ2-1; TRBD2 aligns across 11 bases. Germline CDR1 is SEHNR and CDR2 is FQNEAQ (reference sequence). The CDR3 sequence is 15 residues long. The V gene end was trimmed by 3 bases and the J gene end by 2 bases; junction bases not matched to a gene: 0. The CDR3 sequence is CASSFSGGAYNEQFF. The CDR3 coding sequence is TGTGCCAGCAGCTTTAGCGGGGGGGCCTACAATGAGCAGTTCTTC.

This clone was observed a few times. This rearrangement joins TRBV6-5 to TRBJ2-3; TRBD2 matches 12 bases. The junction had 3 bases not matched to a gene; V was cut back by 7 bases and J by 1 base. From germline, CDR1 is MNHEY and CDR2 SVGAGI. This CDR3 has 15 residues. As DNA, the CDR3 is TGTGCCAGCACCCGACTAGCGGGAGGCACAGATACGCAGTATTTT. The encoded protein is CASTRLAGGTDTQYF.

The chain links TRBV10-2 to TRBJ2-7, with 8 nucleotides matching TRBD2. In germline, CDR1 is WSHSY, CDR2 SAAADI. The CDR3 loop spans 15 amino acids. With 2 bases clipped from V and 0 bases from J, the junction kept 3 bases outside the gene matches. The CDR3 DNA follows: TGCGCCAGCAGTGAGATAGCGGGGAGCTCCTACGAGCAGTACTTC. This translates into CASSEIAGSSYEQYF.